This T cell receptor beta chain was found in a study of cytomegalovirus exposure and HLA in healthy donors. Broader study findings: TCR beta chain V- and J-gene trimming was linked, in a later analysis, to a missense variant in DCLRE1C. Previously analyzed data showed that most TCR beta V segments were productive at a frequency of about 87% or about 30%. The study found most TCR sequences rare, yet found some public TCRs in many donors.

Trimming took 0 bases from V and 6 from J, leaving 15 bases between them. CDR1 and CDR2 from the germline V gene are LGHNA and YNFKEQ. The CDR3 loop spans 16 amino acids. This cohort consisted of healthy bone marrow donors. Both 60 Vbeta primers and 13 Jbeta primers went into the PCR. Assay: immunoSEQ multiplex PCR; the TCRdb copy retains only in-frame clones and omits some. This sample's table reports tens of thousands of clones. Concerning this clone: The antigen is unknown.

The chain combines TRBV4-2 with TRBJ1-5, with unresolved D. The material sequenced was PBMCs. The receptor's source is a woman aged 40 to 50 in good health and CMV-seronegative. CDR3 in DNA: TGTGCCAGCAGCCAAGATGGTCGCCGGGTAGCTCAGCCCCAGCATTTT. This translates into CASSQDGRRVAQPQHF.